Each of the 29 T cell receptor beta chains below was sequenced from the same sample in a study of cytomegalovirus exposure and HLA in healthy donors. Primers for the PCR totalled 60 Vbeta and 13 Jbeta. The data were produced by immunoSEQ multiplex PCR, yet TCRdb's version contains in-frame clones alone and is incomplete. The table includes roughly 140,000 clones, about four fifths detected once. Material: PBMCs. These TCRs come from a man aged 50-59 years in good health and CMV-seropositive.

The chain has TRBV2 and TRBJ1-6; 8 bases are a match to TRBD1. The germline CDR1 and CDR2 sequences are SNHLY and FYNNEI. V shed 9 bases, J shed 2 bases, and the junction held 18 bases outside the gene matches. CDR3 length: 19 amino acids. The CDR3 here is CARPFSGTGGWTYNSPLHF. In DNA, the CDR3 is TGTGCCAGGCCTTTTTCCGGGACAGGAGGTTGGACCTATAATTCACCCCTCCACTTT. Full variable domain (missing parts from reference TRBV2 and TRBJ1-6): EPEVTQTPSHQVTQMGQEVILRCVPISNHLYFYWYRQILGQKVEFLVSFYNNEISEKSEIFDDQFSVERPDGSNFTLKIRSTKLEDSAMYFCARPFSGTGGWTYNSPLHFGNGTRLTVT.

This chain joins TRBV30 and TRBJ2-2, with TRBD2 matching 7 bases. Per germline, CDR1 GTSNPN and CDR2 SVGIG (reference sequence). After removal of 0 bases from V and 6 bases from J, the junction contained 4 bases not matched to a gene. This CDR3 is 14 amino acids long. The CDR3 reads CAWSVRGRAGELFF. In DNA form, the CDR3 reads TGTGCCTGGAGTGTACGAGGGAGGGCCGGGGAGCTGTTTTTT.

This chain connects TRBV25-1 to TRBJ2-1; TRBD2 aligns across 7 bases. V shed 9 bases and J 0 bases; nucleotides not matched to a gene: 2. This CDR3 comprises 13 residues. Germline V gene lookup returns CDR1 MGHDK and CDR2 SYGVNS. The CDR3: CASRTSSYNEQFF. The CDR3 DNA is TGTGCCAGTCGGACTAGCTCCTACAATGAGCAGTTCTTC. The variable domain in full, with the rest retrieved from reference TRBV25-1 and TRBJ2-1, is EADIYQTPRYLVIGTGKKITLECSQTMGHDKMYWYQQDPGMELHLIHYSYGVNSTEKGDLSSESTVSRIRTEHFPLTLESARPSHTSQYLCASRTSSYNEQFFGPGTRLTVL.

The chain combines TRBV29-1 with TRBJ1-3; no clear D gene. Trimming took 5 bases from V and 3 from J, leaving 5 bases between them. In germline, CDR1 is SQVTM, CDR2 ANQGSEA. The CDR3 has 11 amino acids. The CDR3 sequence is CSVRGGNTIYF. The CDR3, as DNA: TGCAGCGTTCGAGGTGGAAACACCATATATTTT.

This clone was counted once. The chain combines TRBV29-1 with TRBJ2-5; maybe TRBD1 (7 bases). V lost 3 bases and J 0 bases, leaving 14 bases between the germline ends. The CDR3 loop spans 15 amino acids. CDR1 and CDR2 (germline): SQVTM, ANQGSEA. The CDR3: CSVDLGGTDQETQYF. The DNA for the CDR3 is TGCAGCGTTGACCTTGGGGGGACAGACCAAGAGACCCAGTACTTC.

The count of this clone is one. This chain joins TRBV11-2 and TRBJ1-1; 7 nucleotides line up with TRBD1. Per germline, CDR1 SGHAT and CDR2 FQNNGV. CDR3 length: 14 amino acids. V shed 3 bases, J shed 1 base, and the junction held 2 bases outside the gene matches. CDR3 sequence: CASSFDRANTEAFF. As DNA, the CDR3 is TGTGCCAGCAGCTTCGACAGGGCGAACACTGAAGCTTTCTTT.

This chain joins TRBV5-1 and TRBJ2-2; a weak D match, TRBD1 (6 bases). Trimming cost V 4 bases and J 3 bases, with 10 bases left between them. CDR1 is SGHRS and CDR2 is YFSETQ in the germline V gene. The length of the CDR3 is 14 residues. The CDR3 sequence: CASSLQGDTGELFF. The CDR3 DNA follows: TGCGCCAGCAGCCTACAGGGCGACACCGGGGAGCTGTTTTTT. The complete variable domain, with remaining parts taken from reference TRBV5-1 and TRBJ2-2, reads KAGVTQTPRYLIKTRGQQVTLSCSPISGHRSVSWYQQTPGQGLQFLFEYFSETQRNKGNFPGRFSGRQFSNSRSEMNVSTLELGDSALYLCASSLQGDTGELFFGEGSRLTVL.

As DNA, the CDR3 is TGTGCCAGCAGTTTTACAGGGGGTGAGCAGTTCTTC. Translated, it gives CASSFTGGEQFF. The chain recombines TRBV27 with TRBJ2-1; 8 nucleotides line up with TRBD1. The CDR3 runs to 12 residues. The germline CDR1 and CDR2 sequences are MNHEY and SMNVEV (reference sequence). With 3 bases clipped from V and 9 bases from J, the junction kept 1 base outside the gene matches.

This chain uses TRBV28 with TRBJ1-1; 8 positions agree with TRBD1. V dropped 7 bases and J dropped 5; count of bases not matched to a gene: 9. This CDR3 region has 14 residues. Germline CDR1 MDHEN, CDR2 SYDVKM. The CDR3 DNA is TGTGCCAGCATAACGACAGGGGAGGGGACTGAAGCTTTCTTT. Translation gives CASITTGEGTEAFF.

V is TRBV10-3 and J is TRBJ2-3; D possibly corresponds to TRBD2 (6 bases). Looked up from germline, CDR1 is ENHRY and CDR2 is SYGVKD. This CDR3 has 14 amino acids. V gave up 7 bases and J gave up 2 bases, with 13 bases separating them. The CDR3 bases are TGTGCCATCATGCGGGAAGGCTACACAGATACGCAGTATTTT. Translating gives CAIMREGYTDTQYF.

The V and J genes are TRBV28 and TRBJ1-5; no clear D gene. The length of the CDR3 is 12 residues. Germline-derived CDR1 and CDR2 are MDHEN and SYDVKM. Trimming pared 2 bases from V and 4 bases from J, leaving 3 bases between. The CDR3 protein is CASSLINQPQHF. CDR3 bases: TGTGCCAGCAGTTTAATAAATCAGCCCCAGCATTTT.

Worth noting for this clone: This sample also contains other DNA sequences that code for the same CDR3. The gene calls are TRBV28 and TRBJ1-2; 10 bases agree with TRBD1. V trimming: 5 bases; J trimming: 8 bases; junction bases outside the gene matches: 11. The CDR3 is 15 residues long. Germline V gene lookup returns CDR1 MDHEN and CDR2 SYDVKM. CDR3 DNA: TGTGCCAGCAGTGTGCAGTTTGGGACAGGGGTCGGCTACACCTTC. It codes for CASSVQFGTGVGYTF.

This clone occurred a few times. Additional DNA sequences in this sample encode the identical CDR3. The rearrangement links TRBV6-5 to TRBJ2-3, with D tentatively TRBD2 (5 bases). The CDR3 length is 14 residues. CDR1 is MNHEY, CDR2 SVGAGI, per germline. Deletions cut 4 bases from V and 0 bases from J, with 8 bases between. In DNA, the CDR3 is TGTGCCAGCAGTTTTCTAGCTAGCACAGATACGCAGTATTTT. Translated: CASSFLASTDTQYF.

The V call is TRBV18, the J call TRBJ1-3, with D possibly TRBD1 on 6 matching bases. CDR3 length: 16 amino acids. V lost 3 bases, J lost 0 bases, and 12 bases lay in between. In germline, CDR1 is KGHSH, CDR2 LQKENI. CDR3 bases: TGTGCCAGCTCACCCCAGACAGGAACCTCTGGAAACACCATATATTTT. Protein sequence: CASSPQTGTSGNTIYF. Full variable domain (remainder filled in from reference TRBV18 and TRBJ1-3): NAGVMQNPRHLVRRRGQEARLRCSPMKGHSHVYWYRQLPEEGLKFMVYLQKENIIDESGMPKERFSAEFPKEGPSILRIQQVVRGDSAAYFCASSPQTGTSGNTIYFGEGSWLTVV.

This sequence joins TRBV6-1 and TRBJ1-1; D not resolved. The CDR3 runs to 12 residues. Germline V gene sequence: CDR1 MNHNS, CDR2 SASEGT. V gave up 3 bases and J gave up 8 bases, with 10 bases separating them. CDR3 protein: CASSEGWREAFF. The CDR3 coding sequence is TGTGCCAGCAGTGAGGGGTGGAGGGAAGCTTTCTTT.

In its sample, this clone was seen once. The CDR3 coding sequence is TGTGCCTGGAGTGGGGAGGTAGGGAATCAGCCCCAGCATTTT. It translates to CAWSGEVGNQPQHF. The chain has TRBV30 and TRBJ1-5; D gene ambiguous. Germline CDR1 is GTSNPN and CDR2 is SVGIG (reference sequence). Trimming pared 1 base from V and 4 bases from J, leaving 11 bases between. The CDR3 runs 14 residues.

This chain uses TRBV5-1 with TRBJ1-4, with D unresolved. The V and J ends lost 4 bases and 6 bases respectively, with 13 bases between them. The CDR3 extends over 14 amino acids. Germline values: CDR1 SGHRS, CDR2 YFSETQ. The CDR3 region is CASSTDGGDEKLFF. The CDR3 bases are TGCGCCAGCAGCACGGACGGAGGTGATGAAAAACTGTTTTTT.

The chain recombines TRBV5-1 with TRBJ1-5; no clear D gene. CDR1 and CDR2 from the germline V gene are SGHRS and YFSETQ. The V end lost 0 bases, the J end lost 3 bases, and 10 bases lay between the germline ends. The CDR3 sequence is 15 residues long. CDR3 sequence: CASSLVGNINQPQHF. As DNA, the CDR3 is TGCGCCAGCAGCTTGGTCGGGAATATCAATCAGCCCCAGCATTTT.

In DNA, the CDR3 is TGTGCCAGCAGCCTTACAGCCTCGAACTCTGGAAACACCATATATTTT. Its protein product is CASSLTASNSGNTIYF. This chain uses TRBV7-4 with TRBJ1-3, with D unclear. The CDR3 is made up of 16 amino acids. The germline V gene has CDR1 SGHVT and CDR2 SQSDAQ. Trimming removed 5 bases from V and 0 bases from J, with 14 bases in between.

The genes are TRBV5-1 and TRBJ2-1, with D maybe TRBD1 (5 bases). The ends were cut back, 1 base at V and 8 bases at J, with 13 bases in the middle. Germline-derived CDR1 and CDR2 are SGHRS and YFSETQ. The CDR3 is 14 residues long. The CDR3 DNA reads TGCGCCAGCAGCTTGAGGGGTGGGGCGTATGAGCAGTTCTTC. It specifies CASSLRGGAYEQFF.

This chain connects TRBV10-2 to TRBJ2-2; no firm D call. The length of the CDR3 is 15 residues. Germline CDR1 reads WSHSY; CDR2 reads SAAADI. Trimming left V 6 bases short and J 4 bases short, with 15 bases between. CDR3 in DNA: TGCGCCAGCAGCCCCGCCTCGGGTGGCACCGGGGAGCTGTTTTTT. As protein: CASSPASGGTGELFF.

The chain couples TRBV19 to TRBJ2-2, with TRBD1 matching 8 bases. Germline V CDR1 and CDR2: LNHDA, SQIVND (reference sequence). The junction had 2 bases not matched to a gene; V was cut back by 5 bases and J by 0 bases. CDR3 length: 15 amino acids. For the CDR3, the DNA is TGTGCCAGTAGTCTGGGACAGGCGAACACCGGGGAGCTGTTTTTT. Translation gives CASSLGQANTGELFF.

This clone has just one count. The J gene is TRBJ2-7, the V gene TRBV6-5, with TRBD1 identical over 9 bases. This CDR3 region has 15 residues. Looked up from germline, CDR1 is MNHEY and CDR2 is SVGAGI. J gave up 2 bases and V 2 bases, and 4 bases lay outside the gene matches. The CDR3 nucleotides read TGTGCCAGCAGTTACGGGACAGGGTCTCCCTACGAGCAGTACTTC. Protein sequence: CASSYGTGSPYEQYF.

V is TRBV30 and J is TRBJ1-2; TRBD1 agrees at 7 bases. The germline V gene has CDR1 GTSNPN and CDR2 SVGIG (reference sequence). The CDR3 is made up of 14 amino acids. CDR3 nucleotides: TGTGCTTCTTTTGGGGCAGGGGGACCGAGCGGCTACACCTTC. It encodes CASFGAGGPSGYTF.

The chain has TRBV6-6 and TRBJ2-1; tentative D call: TRBD2 (5 bases). The ends were cut back, 8 bases at V and 0 bases at J, with 8 bases in the middle. Germline V gives CDR1 MNHNY, CDR2 SVGAGI (reference sequence). This CDR3 spans 13 amino acids. This CDR3 reads CASQGSSYNEQFF. CDR3 in DNA: TGTGCCAGCCAAGGGAGCTCCTACAATGAGCAGTTCTTC.

The chain has TRBV6-1 and TRBJ1-4; a possible D gene is TRBD1 (6 bases). V lost 9 bases to trimming and J lost 0 bases, with 8 bases between them. Per germline, CDR1 MNHNS and CDR2 SASEGT. The CDR3 runs to 13 residues. CDR3 in DNA: TGTGCCAGGGGGGCCGCAACTAATGAAAAACTGTTTTTT. This gives the protein CARGAATNEKLFF.

J is TRBJ2-3 and V is TRBV2; 7 bases agree with TRBD2. V shed 6 bases and J 4 bases; nucleotides not matched to a gene: 7. Germline assignment: CDR1 SNHLY and CDR2 FYNNEI. The CDR3 loop spans 14 amino acids. The CDR3 reads CASRITGGADTQYF. The CDR3 DNA follows: TGTGCCAGCAGAATAACGGGAGGCGCAGATACGCAGTATTTT.

The chain carries TRBV27 and TRBJ2-2; 11 bases fit TRBD2. V lost 5 bases to trimming and J lost 6 bases; unmatched junction nucleotides: 5. Germline values: CDR1 MNHEY, CDR2 SMNVEV (reference sequence). The CDR3 extends over 15 amino acids. The CDR3 protein is CASSRLAGGAGELFF. For the CDR3, the DNA is TGTGCCAGCAGTCGATTAGCGGGAGGGGCCGGGGAGCTGTTTTTT.

The chain recombines TRBV29-1 with TRBJ2-3, with TRBD2 matching 8 bases. Germline-derived CDR1 and CDR2 are SQVTM and ANQGSEA. CDR3 length: 16 amino acids. The V segment lost 4 bases and the J segment 0 bases; nucleotides outside the gene matches: 9. In nucleotides, the CDR3 is TGCAGCGTTGTTCCTAGCGGGTCGCGCAGCACAGATACGCAGTATTTT. This encodes CSVVPSGSRSTDTQYF.